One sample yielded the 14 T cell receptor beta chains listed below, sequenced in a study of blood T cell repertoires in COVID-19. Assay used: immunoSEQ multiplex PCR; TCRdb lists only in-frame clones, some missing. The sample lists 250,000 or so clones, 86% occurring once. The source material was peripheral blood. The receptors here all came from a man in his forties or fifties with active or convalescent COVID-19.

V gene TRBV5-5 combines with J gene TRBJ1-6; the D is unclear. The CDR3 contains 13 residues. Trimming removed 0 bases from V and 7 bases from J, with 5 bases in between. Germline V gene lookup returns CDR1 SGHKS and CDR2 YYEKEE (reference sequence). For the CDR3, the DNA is TGTGCCAGCAGCTTGGTCGTGAATTCACCCCTCCACTTT. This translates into CASSLVVNSPLHF.

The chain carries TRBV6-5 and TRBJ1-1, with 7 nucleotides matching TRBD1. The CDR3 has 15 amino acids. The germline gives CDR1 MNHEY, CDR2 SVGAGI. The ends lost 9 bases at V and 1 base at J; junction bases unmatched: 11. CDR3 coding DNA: TGTGCCAGTTCTATGACAGGGCGTCCGAACACTGAAGCTTTCTTT. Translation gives CASSMTGRPNTEAFF.

CDR3 in amino acids: CAWSEGQELTYSPLHF. The CDR3 region has the DNA TGTGCCTGGAGTGAGGGACAGGAGTTAACCTATTCACCCCTCCACTTT. This chain uses TRBV30 with TRBJ1-6; 8 bases agree with TRBD1. V trimming: 1 base; J trimming: 8 bases; junction bases outside the gene matches: 10. The CDR3 spans 16 residues. Germline assignment: CDR1 GTSNPN and CDR2 SVGIG (reference sequence). Using reference TRBV30 and TRBJ1-6 for the parts outside the CDR3, the full variable domain is SQTIHQWPATLVQPVGSPLSLECTVEGTSNPNLYWYRQAAGRGLQLLFYSVGIGQISSEVPQNLSASRPQDRQFILSSKKLLLSDSGFYLCAWSEGQELTYSPLHFGNGTRLTVT.

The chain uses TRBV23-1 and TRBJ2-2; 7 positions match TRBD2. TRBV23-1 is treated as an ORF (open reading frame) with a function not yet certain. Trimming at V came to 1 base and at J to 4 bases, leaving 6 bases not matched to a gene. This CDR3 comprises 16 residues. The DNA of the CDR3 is TGCGCCAGCAGTCAATGGGGAGGGAGGGGCACCGGGGAGCTGTTTTTT. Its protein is CASSQWGGRGTGELFF.

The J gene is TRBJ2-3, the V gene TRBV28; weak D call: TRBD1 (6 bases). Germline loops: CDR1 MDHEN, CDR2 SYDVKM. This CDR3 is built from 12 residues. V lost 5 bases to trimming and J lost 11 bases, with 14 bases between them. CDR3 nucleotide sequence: TGTGCCAGCAGTCACAGGGTTGAAGGGCAGTATTTT. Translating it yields CASSHRVEGQYF.

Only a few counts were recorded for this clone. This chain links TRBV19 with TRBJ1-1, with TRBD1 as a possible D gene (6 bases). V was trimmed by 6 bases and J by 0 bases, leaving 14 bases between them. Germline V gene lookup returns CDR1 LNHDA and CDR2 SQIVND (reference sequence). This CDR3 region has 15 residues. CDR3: CASSPQTGLNTEAFF. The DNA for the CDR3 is TGTGCCAGTAGCCCCCAAACAGGGTTGAACACTGAAGCTTTCTTT.

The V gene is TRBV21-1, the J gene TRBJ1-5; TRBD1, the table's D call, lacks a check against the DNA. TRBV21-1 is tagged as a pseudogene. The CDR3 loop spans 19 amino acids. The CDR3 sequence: CASSKEGLVQGYGNQPQHF. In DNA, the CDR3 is TGTGCCAGCAGCAAAGAGGGCTTGGTCCAGGGATATGGCAATCAGCCCCAGCATTTT.

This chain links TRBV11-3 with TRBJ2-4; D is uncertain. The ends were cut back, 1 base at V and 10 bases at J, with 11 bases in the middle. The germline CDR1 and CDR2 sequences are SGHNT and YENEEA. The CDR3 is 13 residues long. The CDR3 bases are TGTGCCAGCAGCTTAGGGAGCCCCCGAATTCAGTACTTC. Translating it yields CASSLGSPRIQYF.

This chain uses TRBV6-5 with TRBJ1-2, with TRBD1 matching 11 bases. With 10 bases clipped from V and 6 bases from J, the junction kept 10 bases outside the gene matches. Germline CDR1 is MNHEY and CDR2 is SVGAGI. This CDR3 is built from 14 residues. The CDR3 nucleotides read TGTGCCACCGCCAGGACAGGGGGCGTGAATGGCTACACCTTC. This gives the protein CATARTGGVNGYTF.

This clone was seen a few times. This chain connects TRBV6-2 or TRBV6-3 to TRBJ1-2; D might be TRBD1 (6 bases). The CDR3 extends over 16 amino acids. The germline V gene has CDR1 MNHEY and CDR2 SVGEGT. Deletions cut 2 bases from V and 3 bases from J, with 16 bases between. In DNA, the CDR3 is TGTGCCAGCAGTTACGGACTCGACAGGCTATACTATGGCTACACCTTC. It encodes CASSYGLDRLYYGYTF.

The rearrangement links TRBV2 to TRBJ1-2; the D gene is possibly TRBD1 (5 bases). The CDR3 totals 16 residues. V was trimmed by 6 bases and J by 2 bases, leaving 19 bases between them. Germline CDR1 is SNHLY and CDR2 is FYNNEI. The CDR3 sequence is CASRPSLGQANYGYTF. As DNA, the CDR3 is TGTGCCAGCAGACCCAGCCTCGGACAAGCCAACTATGGCTACACCTTC.

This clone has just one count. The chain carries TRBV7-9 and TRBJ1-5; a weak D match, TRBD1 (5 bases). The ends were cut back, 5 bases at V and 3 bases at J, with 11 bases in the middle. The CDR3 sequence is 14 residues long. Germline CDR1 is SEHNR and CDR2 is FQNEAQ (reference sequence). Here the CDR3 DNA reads TGTGCCAGCAGCCTGACAGACACCAATCAGCCCCAGCATTTT. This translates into CASSLTDTNQPQHF.

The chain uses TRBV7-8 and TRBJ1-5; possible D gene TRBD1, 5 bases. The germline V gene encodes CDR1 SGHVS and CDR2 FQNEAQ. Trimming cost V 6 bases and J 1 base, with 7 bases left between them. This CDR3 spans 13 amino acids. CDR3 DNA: TGTGCCAGCAGTAAGGGGAGCAATCAGCCCCAGCATTTT. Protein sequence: CASSKGSNQPQHF.

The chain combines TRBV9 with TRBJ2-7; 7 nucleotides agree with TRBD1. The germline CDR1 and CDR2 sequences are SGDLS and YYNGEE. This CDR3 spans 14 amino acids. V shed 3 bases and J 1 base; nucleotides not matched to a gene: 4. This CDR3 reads CASSGLQGSYEQYF. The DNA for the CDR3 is TGTGCCAGCAGCGGGCTACAGGGGTCCTACGAGCAGTACTTC.